A single sample gave rise to the 2 T cell receptor beta chains below, sequenced in a study of blood T cell repertoires in COVID-19. Assay: immunoSEQ multiplex PCR; the TCRdb copy retains only in-frame clones and omits some. In the table there are a few hundred thousand clones, roughly four fifths of which are singletons. Sequenced material: PBMCs or T cells enriched from blood (not recorded which). These receptors were obtained from a woman between 50 and 59 years old who had recovered from COVID-19.

This clone was seen more than once but under ten times. The chain combines TRBV9 with TRBJ1-2; the match to TRBD1 covers 8 bases. The CDR3 is 14 residues long. V lost 0 bases, J lost 8 bases, and 6 bases stayed unmatched. Germline CDR1 is SGDLS and CDR2 is YYNGEE. The CDR3 sequence: CASSVAGRGHGYTF. The CDR3 nucleotides are TGTGCCAGCAGCGTAGCGGGCAGGGGGCACGGCTACACCTTC.

The chain uses TRBV5-1 and TRBJ1-5, with D possibly matching TRBD1 (6 bases). The V and J ends lost 5 bases and 0 bases respectively, with 12 bases between them. The CDR3 consists of 15 residues. In germline, CDR1 is SGHRS, CDR2 YFSETQ. This CDR3 reads CASSLGGNSNQPQHF. The CDR3 DNA is TGCGCCAGCAGTCTTGGGGGCAATAGCAATCAGCCCCAGCATTTT.